Described below is a single T cell receptor (beta chain) sequence and its context. Only in-frame clones appear in the TCRdb table, and some are missing; sequencing was by immunoSEQ multiplex PCR. The sample lists more than 75,000 clones; just over 90% were seen once. The data were taken from a study of OX40 agonist ivuxolimab in advanced cancers. CDR1 and CDR2 (germline): SNHLY, FYNNEI. The length of the CDR3 is 14 residues. The V end was cut by 0 bases, the J end by 6 bases, with 11 bases between. This material consisted of CD4+ or CD8+ T cells sorted from blood, taken in a trial of the OX40 agonist ivuxolimab. J is TRBJ1-1 and V is TRBV2, with no clear D. The clonotype was recovered from an adult with an advanced solid tumor such as melanoma, head and neck, liver or kidney cancer. The CDR3 spells CASSEAVGRPEAFF. CDR3 in DNA: TGTGCCAGCAGTGAAGCGGTCGGTAGACCTGAAGCTTTCTTT.